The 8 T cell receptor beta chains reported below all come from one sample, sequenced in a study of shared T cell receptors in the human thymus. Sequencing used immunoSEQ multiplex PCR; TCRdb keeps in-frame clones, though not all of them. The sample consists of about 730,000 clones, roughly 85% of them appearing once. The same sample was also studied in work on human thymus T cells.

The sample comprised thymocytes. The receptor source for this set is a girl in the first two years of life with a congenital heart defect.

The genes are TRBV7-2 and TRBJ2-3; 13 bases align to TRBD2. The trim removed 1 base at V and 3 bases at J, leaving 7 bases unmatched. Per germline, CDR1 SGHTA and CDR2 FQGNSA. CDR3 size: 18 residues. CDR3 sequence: CASSLGFGLAGVTDTQYF. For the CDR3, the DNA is TGTGCCAGCAGCTTAGGATTCGGACTAGCGGGGGTTACAGATACGCAGTATTTT.

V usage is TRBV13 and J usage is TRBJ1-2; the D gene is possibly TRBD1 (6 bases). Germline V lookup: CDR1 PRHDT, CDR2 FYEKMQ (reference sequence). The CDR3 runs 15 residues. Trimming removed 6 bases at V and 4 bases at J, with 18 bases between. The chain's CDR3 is CASSFRLRGVYGYTF. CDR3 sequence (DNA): TGTGCCAGCAGTTTCCGGCTCAGGGGTGTCTATGGCTACACCTTC. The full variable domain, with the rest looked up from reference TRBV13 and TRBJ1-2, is AAGVIQSPRHLIKEKRETATLKCYPIPRHDTVYWYQQGPGQDPQFLISFYEKMQSDKGSIPDRFSAQQFSDYHSELNMSSLELGDSALYFCASSFRLRGVYGYTFGSGTRLTVV.

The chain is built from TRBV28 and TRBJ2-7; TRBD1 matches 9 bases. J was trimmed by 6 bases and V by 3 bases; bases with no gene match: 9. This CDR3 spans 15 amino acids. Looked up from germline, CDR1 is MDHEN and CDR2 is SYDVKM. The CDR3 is CASSFPPGTGIEQYF. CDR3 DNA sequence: TGTGCCAGCAGTTTCCCCCCGGGGACAGGGATCGAGCAGTACTTC.

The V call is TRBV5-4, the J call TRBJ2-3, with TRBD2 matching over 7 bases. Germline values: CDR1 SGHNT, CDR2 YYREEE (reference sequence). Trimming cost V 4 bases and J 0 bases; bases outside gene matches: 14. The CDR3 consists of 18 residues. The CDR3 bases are TGTGCCAGCAGCAATATTAGGGGACTACCAACTAGCACAGATACGCAGTATTTT. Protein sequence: CASSNIRGLPTSTDTQYF.

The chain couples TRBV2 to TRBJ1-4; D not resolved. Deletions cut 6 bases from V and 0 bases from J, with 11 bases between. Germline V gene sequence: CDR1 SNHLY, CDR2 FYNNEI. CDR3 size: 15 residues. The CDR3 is CASSVDGATNEKLFF. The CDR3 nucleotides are TGTGCCAGCAGCGTTGACGGGGCAACTAATGAAAAACTGTTTTTT.

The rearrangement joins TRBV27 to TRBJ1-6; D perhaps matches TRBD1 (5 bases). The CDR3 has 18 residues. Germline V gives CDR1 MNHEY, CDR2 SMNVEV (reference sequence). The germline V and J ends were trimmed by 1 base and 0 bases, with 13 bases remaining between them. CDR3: CASSLWGRKSSYNSPLHF. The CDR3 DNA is TGTGCCAGCAGTTTATGGGGCAGGAAGAGCTCCTATAATTCACCCCTCCACTTT.

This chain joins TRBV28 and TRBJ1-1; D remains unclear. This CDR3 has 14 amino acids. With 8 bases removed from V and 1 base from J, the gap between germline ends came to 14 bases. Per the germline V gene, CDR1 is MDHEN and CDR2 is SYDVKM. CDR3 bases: TGTGCCAGCGCCTCAGTGCACCCGAACACTGAAGCTTTCTTT. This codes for CASASVHPNTEAFF.

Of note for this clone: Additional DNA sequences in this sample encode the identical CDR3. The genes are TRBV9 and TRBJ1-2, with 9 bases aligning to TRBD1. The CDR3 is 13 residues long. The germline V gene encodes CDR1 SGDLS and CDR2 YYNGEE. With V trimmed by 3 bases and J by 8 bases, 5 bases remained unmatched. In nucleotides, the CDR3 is TGTGCCAGCAGCGCCCGGGACAGGGACGGCTACACCTTC. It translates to CASSARDRDGYTF.